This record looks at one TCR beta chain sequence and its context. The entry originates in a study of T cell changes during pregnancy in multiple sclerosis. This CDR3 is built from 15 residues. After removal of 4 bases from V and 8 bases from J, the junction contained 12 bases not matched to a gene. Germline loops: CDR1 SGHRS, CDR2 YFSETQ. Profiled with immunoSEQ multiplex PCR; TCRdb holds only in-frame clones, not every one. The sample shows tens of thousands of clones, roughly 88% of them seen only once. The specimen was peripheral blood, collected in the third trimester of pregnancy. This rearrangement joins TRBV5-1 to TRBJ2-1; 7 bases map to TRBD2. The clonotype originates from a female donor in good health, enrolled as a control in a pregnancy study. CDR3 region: CASSGVAGAYDEQFF. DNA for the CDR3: TGCGCCAGCAGCGGGGTCGCGGGAGCTTACGATGAGCAGTTCTTC.